These T cell receptor beta chains were read from a single sample in a study of post-analysis software for immune sequencing data. TCRdb independently ran MiXCR on the PCR reads; one entry per CDR3 protein. The sample contains around 500,000 distinct CDR3 sequences, around a third of which appear only once. Sequenced input: blood. The source of these receptors is a girl aged 2-17 years with multiple sclerosis. Each CDR3 is given with its conserved first and last residue. Clone size is given for some rows only: seen once, a few or many times, or a class if the clone is expanded.

V gene: TRBV5-1
J gene: TRBJ2-5
clone size: .
CDR3 protein: CASSFTAGGPKETQYF

V gene: TRBV5-1
J gene: TRBJ1-6
clone size: .
CDR3 protein: CASSLGADGYSPLHF

V gene: TRBV5-6
J gene: TRBJ2-1
clone size: .
CDR3 protein: CASSLNGNEQFF

V gene: TRBV6-1
J gene: TRBJ2-4
clone size: few
CDR3 protein: CACWTSGGYIQYF

V gene: TRBV5-1
J gene: TRBJ2-1
clone size: .
CDR3 protein: CASSPHRVFGDEQFF

V gene: TRBV29-1
J gene: TRBJ1-4
clone size: few
CDR3 protein: CSVGVGQGEKLFF

V gene: TRBV20-1
J gene: TRBJ2-5
clone size: .
CDR3 protein: CSARPDRTRETQYF

V gene: TRBV5-1
J gene: TRBJ2-3
clone size: .
CDR3 protein: CASSLGLAASTDTQYF

V gene: TRBV29-1
J gene: TRBJ2-7
clone size: .
CDR3 protein: CSGRDWDEQYF

V gene: TRBV29-1
J gene: TRBJ2-5
clone size: few
CDR3 protein: CSAGGEWETQYF

V gene: TRBV20-1
J gene: TRBJ1-6
clone size: .
CDR3 protein: CSASPKEGLRDSPLHF

V gene: TRBV7-6
J gene: .
clone size: .
CDR3 protein: CASSPGAPGRETQYF

V gene: TRBV5-1
J gene: TRBJ2-1
clone size: .
CDR3 protein: CASSPGLHSYNEQFF

V gene: TRBV20-1
J gene: TRBJ2-3
clone size: few
CDR3 protein: CSAPSPLRGDTQYF

V gene: TRBV7-9
J gene: TRBJ1-2
clone size: .
CDR3 protein: CASSPGQGSDYGYTF

V gene: TRBV7-9
J gene: TRBJ1-1
clone size: .
CDR3 protein: CASSLAPVEAFF

V gene: TRBV19
J gene: TRBJ2-2
clone size: few
CDR3 protein: CASSPRGSGELFF

V gene: TRBV11-3
J gene: TRBJ2-3
clone size: .
CDR3 protein: CASSSGTGFDTTQYF

V gene: TRBV13
J gene: TRBJ2-7
clone size: .
CDR3 protein: CASSQGTGEQYF

V gene: TRBV6-5
J gene: TRBJ1-4
clone size: .
CDR3 protein: CASSPRTGGFDKLFF

V gene: TRBV6-1
J gene: TRBJ1-4
clone size: few
CDR3 protein: CASSAPHEKLFF

V gene: TRBV3-1
J gene: TRBJ2-5
clone size: .
CDR3 protein: CASSQATSGYQETQYF

V gene: TRBV20-1
J gene: TRBJ1-1
clone size: .
CDR3 protein: CSATDRNTEAFF

V gene: TRBV6-1
J gene: TRBJ1-2
clone size: .
CDR3 protein: CASSEPLGQNGSGYTF

V gene: TRBV20-1
J gene: TRBJ2-7
clone size: .
CDR3 protein: CSAREWSSGNYEQYF

V gene: TRBV6-1
J gene: TRBJ2-7
clone size: few
CDR3 protein: CASWREAGGPAYEQYF

V gene: TRBV20-1
J gene: TRBJ2-3
clone size: .
CDR3 protein: CSLLAGGTDTQYF

V gene: TRBV20-1
J gene: TRBJ2-1
clone size: few
CDR3 protein: CSASDPYNEQFF